This TCR beta chain was retrieved from a study of T cells after yellow fever vaccination. Study-wide context: Preparing low-cell-number fractions relied on SMART-Seq v4 Ultra Low Input.

Universal primer sites and UMIs were introduced during 5'RACE template-switching synthesis of TCR cDNA. TCRdb ran MiXCR on the 5' RACE reads and lists one entry per CDR3 protein. The top ten hold 0.85% of the sample, which has 200,000 to 300,000 distinct CDR3 sequences, about 7% seen once. This CDR3 spans 15 amino acids. Germline CDR1 reads KGHSH; CDR2 reads LQKENI. V was shortened by 1 base and J by 0 bases, with 7 bases between the two germline ends. This clonotype was seen many times. What it binds is not known. General study findings and limits: A minor fraction of clonotypes spanned both CD4 and CD8 compartments. In post-booster samples, most primary-vaccination clones reappeared (approximately 96% CD4, nearly 90% CD8).

The receptor was derived from a man aged 30 to 45 who received the YFV17D yellow fever vaccine. This sequence joins TRBV18 and TRBJ2-1, with a tentative D call TRBD2 (5 bases). This specimen consisted of CD4+ T cells sorted from PBMCs, obtained 15 days after the yellow fever booster vaccination. Written as DNA, the CDR3 is TGTGCCAGCTCACCACTCGGGGTCTCCTACAATGAGCAGTTCTTC. This sequence encodes CASSPLGVSYNEQFF.